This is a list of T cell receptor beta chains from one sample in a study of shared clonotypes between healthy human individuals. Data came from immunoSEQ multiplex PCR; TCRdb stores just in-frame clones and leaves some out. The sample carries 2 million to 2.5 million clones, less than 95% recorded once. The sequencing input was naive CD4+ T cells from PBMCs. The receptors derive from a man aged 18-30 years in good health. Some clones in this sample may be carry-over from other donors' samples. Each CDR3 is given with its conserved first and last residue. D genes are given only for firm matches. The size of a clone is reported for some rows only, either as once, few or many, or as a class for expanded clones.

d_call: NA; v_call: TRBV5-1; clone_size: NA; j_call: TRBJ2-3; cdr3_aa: CASSYLTGASWDTQYF; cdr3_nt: TGCGCCAGCAGCTATCTAACCGGGGCTAGTTGGGATACGCAGTATTTT
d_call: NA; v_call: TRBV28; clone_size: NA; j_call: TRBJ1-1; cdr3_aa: CASSRRLSGNTEAFF; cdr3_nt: TGTGCCAGCAGTCGGAGGCTATCCGGGAACACTGAAGCTTTCTTT
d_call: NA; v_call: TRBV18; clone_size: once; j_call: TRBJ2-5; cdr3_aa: CASSPIPGRTQETQYF; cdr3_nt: TGTGCCAGCTCACCTATTCCGGGACGGACTCAAGAGACCCAGTACTTC
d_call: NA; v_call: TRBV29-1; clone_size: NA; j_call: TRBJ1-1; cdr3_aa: CSVGGTSGTEAFF; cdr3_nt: TGCAGCGTTGGAGGGACCTCCGGCACTGAAGCTTTCTTT
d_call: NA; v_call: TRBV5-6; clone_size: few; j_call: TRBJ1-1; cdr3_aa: CASSFYMNTEAFF; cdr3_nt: TGTGCCAGCAGCTTTTACATGAACACTGAAGCTTTCTTT
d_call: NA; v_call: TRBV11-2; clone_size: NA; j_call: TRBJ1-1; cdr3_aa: CASSFYNEAFF; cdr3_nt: TGTGCCAGCAGCTTTTATAATGAAGCTTTCTTT
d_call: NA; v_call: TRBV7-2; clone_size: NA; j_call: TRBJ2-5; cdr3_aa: CASSTLTYRGETQYF; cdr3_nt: TGTGCCAGCAGCACCCTTACTTATAGGGGGGAGACCCAGTACTTC
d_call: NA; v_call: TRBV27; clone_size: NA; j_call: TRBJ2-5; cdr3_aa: CASSLGGWETQYF; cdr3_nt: TGTGCCAGCAGTTTGGGTGGGTGGGAGACCCAGTACTTC
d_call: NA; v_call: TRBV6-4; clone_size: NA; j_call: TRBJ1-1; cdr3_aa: CASSSEGGTEAFF; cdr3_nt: TGTGCCAGCAGTTCAGAGGGGGGCACGGAAGCTTTCTTT
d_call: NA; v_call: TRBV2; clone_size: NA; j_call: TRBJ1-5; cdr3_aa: CASSVGNSNQPQHF; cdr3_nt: TGTGCCAGCAGTGTGGGTAATAGCAATCAGCCCCAGCATTTT
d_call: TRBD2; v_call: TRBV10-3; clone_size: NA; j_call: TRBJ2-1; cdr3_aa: CAIRAGLGSSYEQFF; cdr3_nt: TGTGCCATCAGGGCGGGACTAGGGTCTTCCTATGAGCAGTTCTTC
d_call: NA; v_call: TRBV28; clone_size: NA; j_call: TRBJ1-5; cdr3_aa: CASSLGGAAGQPQHF; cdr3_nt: TGTGCCAGCAGCCTCGGGGGGGCCGCCGGTCAGCCCCAGCATTTT
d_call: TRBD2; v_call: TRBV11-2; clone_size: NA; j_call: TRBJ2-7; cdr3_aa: CASSLVLAGPPHEQYF; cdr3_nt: TGTGCCAGCAGCTTAGTATTAGCGGGTCCTCCCCACGAGCAGTACTTC
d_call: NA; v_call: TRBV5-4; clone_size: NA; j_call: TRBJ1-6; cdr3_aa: CASSIGLAGGSPLHF; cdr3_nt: TGTGCCAGCAGCATTGGGCTTGCTGGAGGTTCACCCCTCCACTTT
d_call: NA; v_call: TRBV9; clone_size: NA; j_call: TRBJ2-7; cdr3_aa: CASSVEGVPRYEQYF; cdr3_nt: TGTGCCAGCAGCGTAGAAGGGGTCCCCCGCTACGAGCAGTACTTC
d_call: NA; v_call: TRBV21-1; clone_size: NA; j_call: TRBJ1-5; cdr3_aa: CASSKWASYQPQHF; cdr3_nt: TGTGCCAGCAGCAAATGGGCCAGTTATCAGCCCCAGCATTTT
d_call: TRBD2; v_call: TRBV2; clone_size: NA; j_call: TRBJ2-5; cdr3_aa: CASSEGLAEKLYQETQYF; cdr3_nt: TGTGCCAGCAGTGAGGGACTAGCGGAGAAATTGTACCAAGAGACCCAGTACTTC
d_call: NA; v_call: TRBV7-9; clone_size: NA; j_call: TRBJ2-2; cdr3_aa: CASSQRVENTGELFF; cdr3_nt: TGTGCCAGCAGCCAGAGGGTAGAAAACACCGGGGAGCTGTTTTTT
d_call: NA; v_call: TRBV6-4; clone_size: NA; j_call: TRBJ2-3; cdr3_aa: CASSDQTGRSTDTQYF; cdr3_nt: TGTGCCAGCAGTGACCAGACAGGGAGGAGTACAGATACGCAGTATTTT
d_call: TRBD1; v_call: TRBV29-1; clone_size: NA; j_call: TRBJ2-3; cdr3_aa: CSVWTGYGTDTQYF; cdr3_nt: TGCAGCGTTTGGACAGGGTATGGCACAGATACGCAGTATTTT
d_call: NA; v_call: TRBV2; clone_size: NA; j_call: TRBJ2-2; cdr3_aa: CASNRGPAGELFF; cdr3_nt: TGTGCCAGCAATCGGGGTCCGGCCGGGGAGCTGTTTTTT
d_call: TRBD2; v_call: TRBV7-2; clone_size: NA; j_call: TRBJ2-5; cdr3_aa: CASSLGRTSGFGGETQYF; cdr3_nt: TGTGCCAGCAGCTTAGGAAGGACTAGCGGGTTTGGTGGGGAGACCCAGTACTTC
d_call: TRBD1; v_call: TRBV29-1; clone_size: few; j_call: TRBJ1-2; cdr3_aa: CSVGRTGARGGYTF; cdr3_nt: TGCAGCGTTGGGAGGACAGGGGCTCGAGGGGGCTACACCTTC
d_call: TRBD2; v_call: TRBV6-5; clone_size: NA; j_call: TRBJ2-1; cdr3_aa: CASSSSGRSYNEQFF; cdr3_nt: TGTGCCAGCAGCTCGAGCGGGAGGTCCTACAATGAGCAGTTCTTC
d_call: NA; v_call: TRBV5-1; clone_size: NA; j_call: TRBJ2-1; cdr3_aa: CASSLAGIVKQFF; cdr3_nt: TGCGCCAGCAGCTTGGCAGGGATCGTAAAGCAGTTCTTC
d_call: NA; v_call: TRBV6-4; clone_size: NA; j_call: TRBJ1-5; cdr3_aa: CASRSGGGQSPLYSNQPQHF; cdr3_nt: TGTGCCAGCAGATCCGGTGGAGGACAGTCGCCGCTTTATAGCAATCAGCCCCAGCATTTT
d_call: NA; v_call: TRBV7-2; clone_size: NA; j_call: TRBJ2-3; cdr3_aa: CASSLKQGQSDTQYF; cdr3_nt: TGTGCCAGCAGCTTAAAGCAGGGCCAATCAGATACGCAGTATTTT
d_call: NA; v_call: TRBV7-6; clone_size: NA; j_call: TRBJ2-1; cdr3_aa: CASSLEAARTYNEQFF; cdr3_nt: TGTGCCAGCAGCTTAGAGGCGGCTAGGACCTACAATGAGCAGTTCTTC
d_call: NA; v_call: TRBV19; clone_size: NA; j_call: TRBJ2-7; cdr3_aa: CASRRGELFGEQYF; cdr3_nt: TGTGCCAGTAGGCGCGGGGAGCTTTTCGGGGAGCAGTACTTC
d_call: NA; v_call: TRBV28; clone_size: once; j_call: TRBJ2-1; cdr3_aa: CASSLANEQFF; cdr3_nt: TGTGCCAGCAGCTTGGCTAATGAGCAGTTCTTC
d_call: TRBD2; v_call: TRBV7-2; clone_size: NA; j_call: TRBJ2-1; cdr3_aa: CASSLVGTSGSGLHEQFF; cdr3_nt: TGTGCCAGCAGCTTAGTTGGGACTAGCGGGAGTGGTTTGCATGAGCAGTTCTTC
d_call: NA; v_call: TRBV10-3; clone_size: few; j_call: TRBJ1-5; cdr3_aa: CAISDRGGNQPQHF; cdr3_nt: TGTGCCATCAGTGACAGGGGTGGCAATCAGCCCCAGCATTTT
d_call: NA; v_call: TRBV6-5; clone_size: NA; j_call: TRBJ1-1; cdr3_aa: CASSYRGANTEAFF; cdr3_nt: TGTGCCAGCAGTTACAGGGGCGCGAACACTGAAGCTTTCTTT
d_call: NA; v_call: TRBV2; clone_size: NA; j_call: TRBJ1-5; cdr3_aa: CASSAQLNQAQHF; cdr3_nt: TGTGCCAGCAGTGCCCAACTCAATCAGGCCCAGCATTTT
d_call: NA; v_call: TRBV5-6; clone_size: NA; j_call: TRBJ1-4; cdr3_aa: CASSYQGKSSEKLFF; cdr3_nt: TGTGCCAGCAGCTACCAGGGGAAGTCGTCTGAAAAACTGTTTTTT
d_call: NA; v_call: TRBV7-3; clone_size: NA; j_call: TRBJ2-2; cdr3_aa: CASSSGAGELFF; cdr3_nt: TGTGCCAGCAGCTCGGGGGCCGGGGAGCTGTTTTTT
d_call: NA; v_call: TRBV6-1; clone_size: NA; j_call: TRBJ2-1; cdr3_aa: CASSDRMVGRADDRGEQFF; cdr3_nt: TGTGCCAGCAGTGATCGGATGGTCGGTCGGGCGGACGACCGGGGGGAGCAGTTCTTC
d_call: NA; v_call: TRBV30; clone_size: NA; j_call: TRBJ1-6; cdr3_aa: CAWSPRGSPLHF; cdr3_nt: TGTGCCTGGAGTCCAAGGGGTTCACCCCTCCACTTT
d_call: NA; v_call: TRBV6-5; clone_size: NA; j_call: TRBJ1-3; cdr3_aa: CASSYGGSSGNTIYF; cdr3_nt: TGTGCCAGCAGTTACGGAGGGAGCTCTGGAAACACCATATATTTT
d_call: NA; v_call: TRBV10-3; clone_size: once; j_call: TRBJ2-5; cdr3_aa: CAISEAPGRGVETQYF; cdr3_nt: TGTGCCATCAGTGAGGCCCCCGGCAGGGGGGTAGAGACCCAGTACTTC
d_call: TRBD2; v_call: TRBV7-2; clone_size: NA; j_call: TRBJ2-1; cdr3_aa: CASSSSGNWYGEQFF; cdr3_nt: TGTGCCAGCAGCTCAAGCGGGAATTGGTACGGTGAGCAGTTCTTC
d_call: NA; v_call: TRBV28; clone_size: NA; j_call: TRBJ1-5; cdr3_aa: CATTWGDQPQHF; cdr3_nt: TGTGCCACCACTTGGGGGGATCAGCCCCAGCATTTT
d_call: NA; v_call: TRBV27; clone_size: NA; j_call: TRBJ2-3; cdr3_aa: CASSWRRITDTQYF; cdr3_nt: TGTGCCAGCAGTTGGCGCAGAATAACAGATACGCAGTATTTT
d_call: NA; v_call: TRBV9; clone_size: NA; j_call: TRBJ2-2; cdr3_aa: CASSWLGSGELFF; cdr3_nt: TGTGCCAGCAGTTGGCTAGGCTCCGGGGAGCTGTTTTTT
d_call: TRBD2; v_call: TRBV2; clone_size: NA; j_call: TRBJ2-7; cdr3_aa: CASKEKGLAGVNEQYF; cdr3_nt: TGTGCCAGCAAGGAGAAGGGACTAGCGGGAGTCAACGAGCAGTACTTC
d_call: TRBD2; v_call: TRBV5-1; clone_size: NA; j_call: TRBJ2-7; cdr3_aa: CASSLLVAGGSSYEQYF; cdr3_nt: TGCGCCAGCAGCTTGTTAGTAGCGGGAGGTTCTTCCTACGAGCAGTACTTC
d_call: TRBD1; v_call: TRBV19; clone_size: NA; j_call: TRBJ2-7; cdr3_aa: CASDTGGSYEQYF; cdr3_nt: TGTGCCAGTGATACAGGGGGAAGCTACGAGCAGTACTTC
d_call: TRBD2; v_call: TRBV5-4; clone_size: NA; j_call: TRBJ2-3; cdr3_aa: CASSPGGGTDTQYF; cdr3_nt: TGTGCCAGCAGCCCTGGGGGGGGTACAGATACGCAGTATTTT
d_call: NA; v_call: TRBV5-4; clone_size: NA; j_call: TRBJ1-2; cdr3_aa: CASSLTEYGYTF; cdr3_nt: TGTGCCAGCAGCTTGACGGAGTATGGCTACACCTTC
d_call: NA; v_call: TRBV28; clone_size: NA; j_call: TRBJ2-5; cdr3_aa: CASSFGRTETQYF; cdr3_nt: TGTGCCAGCAGTTTTGGACGGACGGAGACCCAGTACTTC
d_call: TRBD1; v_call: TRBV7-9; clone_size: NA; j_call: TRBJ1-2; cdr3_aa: CASSLGTGLYGYTF; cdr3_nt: TGTGCCAGCAGCTTAGGGACAGGGCTCTATGGCTACACCTTC